One sample yielded the 11 T cell receptor beta chains listed below, sequenced in a study of shared clonotypes between healthy human individuals. Naive CD8 isolation took CD45RO-negative cells positively selected for CCR7 and excluded terminally differentiated effector memory CD45RA+ cells. The method was immunoSEQ multiplex PCR; TCRdb's version includes in-frame clones alone and lacks a portion of them. The table lists millions of clones, about 94% of them singletons, with approximately 1.2% in the top ten. Sequencing was done on a sample of naive CD8+ T cells sorted from blood. These receptors originate from a man aged 18 to 29 in good health.

The chain uses TRBV10-3 and TRBJ1-1; the match to TRBD1 covers 9 bases. The trim removed 0 bases at V and 4 bases at J, leaving 3 bases unmatched. Germline CDR1 ENHRY, CDR2 SYGVKD. This CDR3 is built from 15 residues. CDR3 sequence reads: CAISESTGGTTEAFF. CDR3 nucleotides: TGTGCCATCAGTGAGTCGACAGGGGGGACCACTGAAGCTTTCTTT.

The chain has TRBV6-5 and TRBJ2-2; perhaps TRBD1 as D (5 bases). This CDR3 is built from 15 residues. The germline gives CDR1 MNHEY, CDR2 SVGAGI. The V and J ends lost 0 bases and 4 bases respectively, with 9 bases between them. CDR3 amino acids: CASSYSGGATGELFF. In nucleotides, the CDR3 is TGTGCCAGCAGTTACTCCGGTGGGGCCACCGGGGAGCTGTTTTTT.

The chain joins TRBV18 to TRBJ2-1; D not certain. V was pared by 3 bases and J by 5 bases, with 17 bases between. CDR1 KGHSH and CDR2 LQKENI come from the germline V gene. The CDR3 covers 16 residues. Here the CDR3 DNA reads TGTGCCAGCTCACCTGGCGTCCTCGTTGCTGACAATGAGCAGTTCTTC. This codes for CASSPGVLVADNEQFF.

The chain links TRBV5-4 to TRBJ2-3, with TRBD1 matching over 7 bases. After removal of 4 bases from V and 4 bases from J, the junction contained 12 bases not matched to a gene. The CDR3 sequence is 16 residues long. Germline loops: CDR1 SGHNT, CDR2 YYREEE (reference sequence). CDR3 protein: CASSTLRGFLADTQYF. The CDR3 nucleotides read TGTGCCAGCAGCACCCTCAGGGGGTTTTTAGCAGATACGCAGTATTTT.

Turning to this clone: One end of the junction varies from germline; a read error may be responsible. The chain combines TRBV19 with TRBJ2-7, with TRBD2 as a possible D gene (5 bases). Germline V CDR1 and CDR2: LNHDA, SQIVND (reference sequence). The CDR3 loop spans 15 amino acids. The CDR3 spells CAGSTRGISSYEQYF. In DNA form, the CDR3 reads TGTGCCGGTAGTACCCGGGGAATAAGCTCCTACGAGCAGTACTTC. Variable domain in full (rest from reference TRBV19 and TRBJ2-7): DGGITQSPKYLFRKEGQNVTLSCEQNLNHDAMYWYRQDPGQGLRLIYYSQIVNDFQKGDIAEGYSVSREKKESFPLTVTSAQKNPTAFYLCAGSTRGISSYEQYFGPGTRLTVT.

The gene calls are TRBV7-9 and TRBJ1-1, with a possible D match to TRBD1 (5 bases). Germline V CDR1 and CDR2: SEHNR, FQNEAQ (reference sequence). Trimming took off 4 bases at V and 3 bases at J, with 12 bases between the two ends. The CDR3 has 14 residues. The CDR3 sequence is CASSSWGADTEAFF. CDR3 DNA: TGTGCCAGCAGCTCTTGGGGCGCGGACACTGAAGCTTTCTTT.

The chain carries TRBV7-9 and TRBJ1-4; D ambiguous. V gave up 2 bases and J gave up 8 bases, with 12 bases separating them. CDR3 length: 14 amino acids. In germline, CDR1 is SEHNR, CDR2 FQNEAQ (reference sequence). CDR3 nucleotide sequence: TGTGCCAGCAGCTTATTGGGAGTAGGGGAAAAACTGTTTTTT. It translates to CASSLLGVGEKLFF.

The V call is TRBV13, the J call TRBJ2-3; no reliable D call. This CDR3 comprises 13 residues. From germline, CDR1 is PRHDT and CDR2 FYEKMQ (reference sequence). V lost 1 base, J lost 6 bases, and 8 bases lay in between. The CDR3 region has the DNA TGTGCCAGCAGCTTAGAAGTCGGGGATACGCAGTATTTT. Its translation is CASSLEVGDTQYF.

V usage is TRBV27 and J usage is TRBJ2-7, with a weak D call TRBD2 (6 bases). Germline V lookup: CDR1 MNHEY, CDR2 SMNVEV (reference sequence). Trimming cost V 5 bases and J 3 bases, with 17 bases left between them. The CDR3 contains 15 residues. The CDR3 spells CASSHPGLDYYEQYF. The CDR3 nucleotides are TGTGCCAGCAGTCATCCGGGACTGGATTACTACGAGCAGTACTTC.

The V call is TRBV5-1, the J call TRBJ2-5; 8 bases are a match to TRBD2. V gave up 0 bases and J gave up 4 bases; unmatched junction bases: 8. CDR3 length equals 16 residues. From germline, CDR1 is SGHRS and CDR2 YFSETQ. The CDR3 coding sequence is TGCGCCAGCAGCTTGGGACTGGCGGGGGGCGTAGAGACCCAGTACTTC. Amino acids: CASSLGLAGGVETQYF.

The rearrangement joins TRBV6-5 to TRBJ1-2; no reliable D call. The CDR3 covers 16 residues. From germline, CDR1 is MNHEY and CDR2 SVGAGI. Trimming cost V 2 bases and J 4 bases, with 17 bases left between them. The CDR3 sequence: CASSYIEGILLYGYTF. CDR3 coding DNA: TGTGCCAGCAGTTACATCGAGGGTATCCTCCTCTATGGCTACACCTTC.